This T cell receptor beta chain is from a study of vaccination and CD4 T cells after COVID-19. Study in general: Median time from second vaccine dose to sampling was 72 days (14 to 241). Study results and limitations: Relatively few convalescent patients and no early post-infection timepoints were analyzed.

Oncomine TCR Beta short-read sequencing was applied to DNA from cultured CD4+ T cells. Cultures of CD4+ T cells served as the source for extracting genomic DNA. TCRdb passed the PCR reads through MiXCR, listing each CDR3 protein once. The profile shows about 6,300 distinct CDR3 sequences, approximately 35% of them singletons. As concerns this clonotype: Antigen unknown.

Treatment of the sample: roughly 10-day PBMC culture with coronavirus spike peptide pools or control peptides (ViraFEST assay). Gathering of the CD4+ T cells, from the unexposed donor, took place before the COVID-19 pandemic (2011-2018). After culture for 10 days, isolation of CD4+ T cells was performed by negative selection. The probes, which were SARS-CoV-2 S/N and four cold-coronavirus spikes, were applied to unexposed-donor CD4+ T cells, cells permitting. Sequencing used CD4+ T cells from blood, cultured in vitro. This TCR came from a human donor in good health.

The CDR3 nucleotides read TGCGCCAGCAGCTTGAGAACAGGGGGCGAGCAGTACTTC. Translating gives CASSLRTGGEQYF. The chain joins TRBV5-1 to TRBJ2-7; 8 positions match TRBD1. The CDR3 totals 13 residues. The V gene's germline CDR1 is SGHRS and CDR2 YFSETQ. After removal of 1 base from V and 6 bases from J, the junction contained 3 bases not matched to a gene.